The 21 T cell receptor beta chains listed next were all sequenced from one sample in a study of blood T cell repertoires in COVID-19. Measured with immunoSEQ multiplex PCR; TCRdb has only the in-frame clones, and not every one. The table has about 280,000 clones, roughly 85% seen once. Source material: peripheral blood. The receptors were sampled from a man aged 45 to 65 with active or convalescent COVID-19.

The rearrangement joins TRBV19 to TRBJ1-1; 8 positions agree with TRBD1. Germline V gives CDR1 LNHDA, CDR2 SQIVND (reference sequence). The CDR3 contains 14 residues. The V and J ends lost 8 bases and 4 bases, in that order; junction bases with no gene match: 9. The CDR3 region is CASYAGGRSTEAFF. The DNA for the CDR3 is TGTGCCAGTTACGCAGGGGGCCGATCCACTGAAGCTTTCTTT.

This chain joins TRBV7-6 and TRBJ1-2; possible D gene TRBD1, 5 bases. This CDR3 spans 13 amino acids. V was cut by 1 base and J by 5 bases, with 8 bases left in between. CDR1 and CDR2 from the germline V gene are SGHVS and FNYEAQ. Here the CDR3 reads CASSLDRGYGYTF. CDR3 DNA sequence: TGTGCCAGCAGCTTAGACCGGGGGTATGGCTACACCTTC.

This clone was seen a few times. This sample includes further DNA sequences coding for the same CDR3. The chain couples TRBV5-1 to TRBJ1-2, with TRBD1 identical over 9 bases. CDR1 SGHRS and CDR2 YFSETQ come from the germline V gene. V trimming: 0 bases; J trimming: 4 bases; junction bases outside the gene matches: 1. The CDR3 runs to 14 residues. CDR3: CASSLGQGGYGYTF. CDR3 sequence (DNA): TGCGCCAGCAGCTTGGGACAGGGGGGCTATGGCTACACCTTC.

The genes are TRBV6-1 and TRBJ1-3; D is ambiguous. Between the trimmed V and J ends, which lost 2 bases and 0 bases, there was a span of 11 bases. CDR3 length equals 16 residues. CDR1 and CDR2 from the germline V gene are MNHNS and SASEGT. The CDR3 is CASSERSVRSGNTIYF. DNA for the CDR3: TGTGCCAGCAGTGAACGTTCGGTCCGCTCTGGAAACACCATATATTTT.

The V call is TRBV7-9, the J call TRBJ2-6; 9 bases are a match to TRBD1. The trim removed 5 bases at V and 3 bases at J, leaving 14 bases unmatched. The CDR3 runs to 19 residues. Germline CDR1 SEHNR, CDR2 FQNEAQ (reference sequence). The CDR3 coding sequence is TGTGCCAGCAGCCACCGGGCCGGGACAGGGACCTTTGGGGCCAACGTCCTGACTTTC. It yields the protein CASSHRAGTGTFGANVLTF.

This rearrangement joins TRBV19 to TRBJ1-6; 9 nucleotides agree with TRBD1. CDR1 is LNHDA and CDR2 is SQIVND in the germline V gene (reference sequence). CDR3 length equals 15 residues. After removal of 11 bases from V and 7 bases from J, the junction contained 12 bases not matched to a gene. The CDR3 sequence is CASREGGQGNSPLHF. As DNA, the CDR3 is TGTGCCTCGAGGGAAGGGGGACAGGGAAATTCACCCCTCCACTTT.

The rearrangement uses TRBV5-1 and TRBJ2-1, with TRBD2 matching 9 bases. The CDR3 runs to 17 residues. The trim removed 4 bases at V and 5 bases at J, leaving 13 bases unmatched. Germline V CDR1 and CDR2: SGHRS, YFSETQ. This CDR3 is CASSPSSLAGPHNEQFF. Written as DNA, the CDR3 is TGCGCCAGCAGCCCGAGCTCTCTAGCGGGACCCCACAATGAGCAGTTCTTC.

The gene calls are TRBV2 and TRBJ2-5; 7 bases align to TRBD1. This CDR3 contains 16 residues. The J segment lost 1 base and the V segment lost 6 bases, leaving 11 bases of the junction unmatched. The V gene's germline CDR1 is SNHLY and CDR2 FYNNEI. DNA of the CDR3: TGTGCCAGCAGCTTCGATCCGGGACAGCGCCAAGAGACCCAGTACTTC. This gives the protein CASSFDPGQRQETQYF. The whole variable domain, remainder taken from reference TRBV2 and TRBJ2-5, is EPEVTQTPSHQVTQMGQEVILRCVPISNHLYFYWYRQILGQKVEFLVSFYNNEISEKSEIFDDQFSVERPDGSNFTLKIRSTKLEDSAMYFCASSFDPGQRQETQYFGPGTRLLVL.

This clone was found a few times. The rearrangement joins TRBV27 to TRBJ1-2; D is perhaps TRBD1 (6 bases). Germline CDR1 is MNHEY and CDR2 is SMNVEV (reference sequence). This CDR3 region has 13 residues. V lost 8 bases and J lost 8, with 18 bases in between. CDR3 loop: CASGRGGPEGYTF. The CDR3 nucleotides read TGTGCCAGCGGCCGAGGGGGACCAGAGGGCTACACCTTC.

This chain uses TRBV27 with TRBJ1-5; D is uncertain. The CDR3 extends over 15 amino acids. Germline V gene sequence: CDR1 MNHEY, CDR2 SMNVEV (reference sequence). Trimming left V 0 bases short and J 6 bases short, with 12 bases between. CDR3 region: CASSLSQESLQPQHF. Here the CDR3 DNA reads TGTGCCAGCAGTTTATCTCAGGAATCGCTTCAGCCCCAGCATTTT.

The genes are TRBV18 and TRBJ2-1; weak D call: TRBD1 (7 bases). Trimming pared 6 bases from V and 10 bases from J, leaving 13 bases between. The length of the CDR3 is 12 residues. The germline V gene has CDR1 KGHSH and CDR2 LQKENI. The CDR3 nucleotides are TGTGCCAGCTCGCGGCAGGGGGGCGAGCAGTTCTTC. As protein: CASSRQGGEQFF.

The chain joins TRBV2 to TRBJ2-7, with TRBD2 matching over 14 bases. Germline values: CDR1 SNHLY, CDR2 FYNNEI. The CDR3 runs to 15 residues. V was pared by 6 bases and J by 5 bases, with 6 bases of the junction left unmatched. CDR3 in DNA: TGTGCCAGCAGGGGGGGACTAGCGGGAGTCAACGAGCAGTACTTC. This gives the protein CASRGGLAGVNEQYF.

The chain uses TRBV4-2 and TRBJ1-1; the D is unclear. Germline loops: CDR1 LGHNA, CDR2 YNFKEQ. CDR3 size: 15 residues. V was clipped by 0 bases and J by 4 bases, with 12 bases between them. The CDR3 here is CASSQEVPLSTEAFF. As DNA, the CDR3 is TGTGCCAGCAGCCAAGAGGTGCCCCTAAGCACTGAAGCTTTCTTT.

This chain uses TRBV7-9 with TRBJ1-5; D ambiguous. The CDR3 contains 12 residues. Germline lookup yields CDR1 SEHNR and CDR2 FQNEAQ (reference sequence). Trimming removed 4 bases at V and 4 bases at J, with 5 bases between. CDR3 coding DNA: TGTGCCAGCAGCTCCAAAAATCAGCCCCAGCATTTT. This codes for CASSSKNQPQHF.

This chain connects TRBV6-4 to TRBJ2-1, with TRBD2 as a possible D gene (5 bases). V dropped 3 bases and J dropped 5 bases, with 11 bases sitting between them. The CDR3 runs 14 residues. Germline V gene sequence: CDR1 MRHNA, CDR2 SNTAGT. CDR3 amino acids: CASSESGTNNEQFF. CDR3 nucleotide sequence: TGTGCCAGCAGTGAATCGGGAACCAACAATGAGCAGTTCTTC.

The chain joins TRBV21-1 to TRBJ2-7; the DNA was not used to check the table's D call, TRBD1. TRBV21-1 counts as a pseudogene. The CDR3 length is 15 residues. CDR3 residues: CASSFRDTSSYEQYF. The CDR3 coding sequence is TGTGCCAGCAGCTTCCGGGACACGAGCTCCTACGAGCAGTACTTC.

This clone came up once. The chain recombines TRBV4-1 with TRBJ2-2; 10 nucleotides line up with TRBD2. The junction had 0 bases not matched to a gene; V was cut back by 1 base and J by 1 base. The CDR3 totals 16 residues. Germline V gene sequence: CDR1 MGHRA, CDR2 YSYEKL. DNA for the CDR3: TGCGCCAGCAGCCAAGGGACTAGCGGGAACACCGGGGAGCTGTTTTTT. It codes for CASSQGTSGNTGELFF.

The genes are TRBV6-5 and TRBJ2-7; 7 bases map to TRBD1. The CDR3 has 14 amino acids. From germline, CDR1 is MNHEY and CDR2 SVGAGI. The V and J ends lost 5 bases and 4 bases, in that order; junction bases with no gene match: 8. The DNA of the CDR3 is TGTGCCAGCAGTCCAACAGGGGAAGGATACGAGCAGTACTTC. As protein: CASSPTGEGYEQYF.

This chain connects TRBV4-1 to TRBJ2-1; TRBD2 is a possible D gene (7 bases). Per germline, CDR1 MGHRA and CDR2 YSYEKL. Trimming took off 0 bases at V and 6 bases at J, with 21 bases between the two ends. The length of the CDR3 is 18 residues. The CDR3 nucleotides are TGCGCCAGCAGCCAAGATTTCACAGGGAGGGGTATGGGCAATGAGCAGTTCTTC. This translates into CASSQDFTGRGMGNEQFF.

Only a few counts were recorded for this clone. The V call is TRBV6-5, the J call TRBJ1-2, with TRBD1 identical over 8 bases. The CDR3 sequence is 15 residues long. CDR1 and CDR2 from the germline V gene are MNHEY and SVGAGI. The ends lost 0 bases at V and 4 bases at J; junction bases unmatched: 4. CDR3 residues: CASSYSSGGGYGYTF. The CDR3 nucleotides read TGTGCCAGCAGTTACTCGTCAGGGGGCGGCTATGGCTACACCTTC.

The genes are TRBV3-1 (or the pseudogene TRBV3-2) and TRBJ2-1, with a tentative D call TRBD2 (6 bases). This CDR3 comprises 16 residues. V lost 4 bases and J 7 bases, leaving 20 bases between the germline ends. CDR1 and CDR2 from the germline V gene are LGHDT and YNNKEL (reference sequence). The CDR3 bases are TGTGCCAGCAGCCTCGAAGGAGGTCGGGAGTTTAATGAGCAGTTCTTC. Translation gives CASSLEGGREFNEQFF.